A selection of T cell receptor beta chains follows, all from one sample in a study of cytomegalovirus exposure and HLA in healthy donors. The assay was immunoSEQ multiplex PCR, and TCRdb's table has in-frame clones only and misses some. The data hold 120,000 or so clones, with over 60% observed a single time. Sequenced: PBMCs. These receptors all come from a human donor in good health. The CDR3 runs from the conserved cysteine through the conserved F or W. The D gene is left open where the match is weak. Not every row has a clone size; where given, it reads once, few, many or a size class.

j_call: TRBJ2-7; v_call: TRBV7-6; d_call: .; clone_size: .; cdr3_nt: TGTGCCAGCAGCTTCGGGGGAGCTATTACCTACGAGCAGTACTTC; cdr3_aa: CASSFGGAITYEQYF
j_call: TRBJ1-2; v_call: TRBV7-2; d_call: .; clone_size: few; cdr3_nt: TGTGCCAGCATCAACCCGGTTGGTCGTGGCTACACCTTC; cdr3_aa: CASINPVGRGYTF
j_call: TRBJ2-7; v_call: TRBV4-1; d_call: TRBD2; clone_size: .; cdr3_nt: TGCGCCAGCAGCCAAGTGGCGGGGGGGATCTACGAGCAGTACTTC; cdr3_aa: CASSQVAGGIYEQYF
j_call: TRBJ2-1; v_call: TRBV7-7; d_call: TRBD2; clone_size: few; cdr3_nt: TGTGCCAGCAGCGCCCGCCGGACTAGCTCCAATGAGCAGTTCTTC; cdr3_aa: CASSARRTSSNEQFF
j_call: TRBJ1-5; v_call: TRBV9; d_call: .; clone_size: .; cdr3_nt: TGTGCCAGCAGCGTAGGGTACTCGGGCAATCAGCCCCAGCATTTT; cdr3_aa: CASSVGYSGNQPQHF
j_call: TRBJ1-2; v_call: TRBV4-1; d_call: TRBD1; clone_size: .; cdr3_nt: TGCGCCAGCAGCCAAGTCCAGGGGGGAGGAGACTATGGCTACACCTTC; cdr3_aa: CASSQVQGGGDYGYTF
j_call: TRBJ1-2; v_call: TRBV7-9; d_call: TRBD1; clone_size: .; cdr3_nt: TGTGCCAGCAGCCCAGGGGGTAATGGCTACACCTTC; cdr3_aa: CASSPGGNGYTF
j_call: TRBJ1-3; v_call: TRBV27; d_call: TRBD1; clone_size: .; cdr3_nt: TGTGCCAGCATGGGACAGGCGAGAAACACCATATATTTT; cdr3_aa: CASMGQARNTIYF
j_call: TRBJ2-7; v_call: TRBV29-1; d_call: TRBD2; clone_size: .; cdr3_nt: TGCAGCGTTGAAGGACTAGCGGGTACCTACGAGCAGTACTTC; cdr3_aa: CSVEGLAGTYEQYF
j_call: TRBJ2-1; v_call: TRBV2; d_call: .; clone_size: .; cdr3_nt: TGTGCCAGCAGTTTCGACAGGCAAGAGCAGTTCTTC; cdr3_aa: CASSFDRQEQFF
j_call: TRBJ1-4; v_call: TRBV27; d_call: .; clone_size: .; cdr3_nt: TGTGCCAGCAGTTTATACCGCAGGTCTAATGAAAAACTGTTTTTT; cdr3_aa: CASSLYRRSNEKLFF
j_call: TRBJ2-3; v_call: TRBV5-1; d_call: .; clone_size: .; cdr3_nt: TGCGCCAGCAGCTGGGGGGGGGCCTCTACAGATACGCAGTATTTT; cdr3_aa: CASSWGGASTDTQYF
j_call: TRBJ2-1; v_call: TRBV5-6; d_call: TRBD2; clone_size: .; cdr3_nt: TGTGCCAGCAGCCCCGGACTAGTCAGGGAGCAGTTCTTC; cdr3_aa: CASSPGLVREQFF
j_call: TRBJ1-2; v_call: TRBV7-2; d_call: TRBD1; clone_size: .; cdr3_nt: TGTGCCAGCACCTACAAGGGACAGGACAATGGCTACACCTTC; cdr3_aa: CASTYKGQDNGYTF
j_call: TRBJ2-1; v_call: TRBV27; d_call: TRBD2; clone_size: .; cdr3_nt: TGTGCCAGCAGTAGCGGGGTATATGAGCAGTTCTTC; cdr3_aa: CASSSGVYEQFF
j_call: TRBJ1-3; v_call: TRBV5-1; d_call: .; clone_size: .; cdr3_nt: TGCGCCAGCAGCTTGATAGGACAGTCGGACTCTGGAAACACCATATATTTT; cdr3_aa: CASSLIGQSDSGNTIYF
j_call: TRBJ2-7; v_call: TRBV29-1; d_call: .; clone_size: .; cdr3_nt: TGCAGCGCACGACTAACTCAGCTACTAGGCGAGCAGTACTTC; cdr3_aa: CSARLTQLLGEQYF
j_call: TRBJ2-7; v_call: TRBV4-2; d_call: .; clone_size: once; cdr3_nt: TGTGCCAGCAGCCAAGAGGTACGGGTAGCGATAATTTACGAGCAGTACTTC; cdr3_aa: CASSQEVRVAIIYEQYF
j_call: TRBJ2-5; v_call: TRBV11-1; d_call: TRBD1; clone_size: .; cdr3_nt: TGTGCCAGCAGCTTTCCGGGCAGGGGGCGCGAAGAGACCCAGTACTTC; cdr3_aa: CASSFPGRGREETQYF
j_call: TRBJ2-1; v_call: TRBV29-1; d_call: .; clone_size: .; cdr3_nt: TGCAGCGTTGAACAGGGAAGTTACAATGAGCAGTTCTTC; cdr3_aa: CSVEQGSYNEQFF
j_call: TRBJ1-1; v_call: TRBV19; d_call: TRBD1; clone_size: .; cdr3_nt: TGTGCCAGTAGCTGGGTCGCTTGGACAGGGGCTACAGAAGGCACCGAAGCTTTCTTT; cdr3_aa: CASSWVAWTGATEGTEAFF
j_call: TRBJ1-4; v_call: TRBV4-2; d_call: TRBD1; clone_size: .; cdr3_nt: TGTGCCAGCAGCCGAGGACAGGGGCGGGAAAAACTGTTTTTT; cdr3_aa: CASSRGQGREKLFF
j_call: TRBJ2-2; v_call: TRBV9; d_call: .; clone_size: .; cdr3_nt: TGTGCCAGCAGCGTAAAGACTTCGAACACCGGGGAGCTGTTTTTT; cdr3_aa: CASSVKTSNTGELFF
j_call: TRBJ1-1; v_call: TRBV7-9; d_call: .; clone_size: .; cdr3_nt: TGTGCCAGCAGCTCGCCACTGTGGGAGGGCGGCACTGAAGCTTTCTTT; cdr3_aa: CASSSPLWEGGTEAFF
j_call: TRBJ2-7; v_call: TRBV7-6; d_call: .; clone_size: few; cdr3_nt: TGTGCCAGCAGCTTAGACGGCAGGGCCGAGCAGTACTTC; cdr3_aa: CASSLDGRAEQYF
j_call: TRBJ2-2; v_call: TRBV6-1; d_call: .; clone_size: .; cdr3_nt: TGTGCCAGCAGTGCACTACAGGGGAACACCGGGGAGCTGTTTTTT; cdr3_aa: CASSALQGNTGELFF